This T cell receptor (beta chain) was sequenced in a study of graft-versus-host responses after intestinal transplantation. Background on the study: Anti-thymocyte globulin induction was given to all recipients, followed by tacrolimus and steroids for roughly three years.

Comments on this clone: Its target is unknown.

The CDR3 is 13 residues long. Germline lookup yields CDR1 SNHLY and CDR2 FYNNEI. Trimming removed 6 bases from V and 5 bases from J; junction bases left unmatched: 6. Assay: immunoSEQ multiplex PCR; the TCRdb copy retains only in-frame clones and omits some. The sample contains roughly 77,000 clones, more than 70% of which appear only once. The source of this sequence is a human donor who received an intestinal transplant. The chain is built from TRBV2 and TRBJ2-5, with 7 bases that match TRBD1. Sequencing was performed on unstimulated CD8+ T cells sorted from spleen or lymph node cells, taken before intestinal transplant. The CDR3 sequence is CASSPTGMETQYF. The DNA for the CDR3 is TGTGCCAGCAGCCCGACAGGGATGGAGACCCAGTACTTC.